This TCR beta chain was sequenced during a study of blood T cell repertoires in COVID-19. This clone turned up a few times. In the source study's methods: Amplification of reference gene primers provided the estimated nucleated cell counts. The table came from immunoSEQ multiplex PCR; TCRdb's copy has only in-frame clones and leaves some out. From that table come the V and J calls and clone size; the DNA was used to work out D and trimming. The table records 30,000 to 40,000 clones, 88% of them present only once. The CDR3 is made up of 14 amino acids. The V gene lost 4 bases and the J gene lost 4 bases, with 13 bases spanning the gap. Per germline, CDR1 SNHLY and CDR2 FYNNEI.

The chain couples TRBV2 to TRBJ1-2, with no clear D. Sequenced input: peripheral blood. This TCR was sampled from a man in his 60s with active COVID-19. CDR3 nucleotides: TGTGCCAGCAGTGTGAGGGCAGACTCCTATGGCTACACCTTC. Protein product: CASSVRADSYGYTF.